This T cell receptor beta chain originates from a study of blood T cells in healthy people across ages. On this clonotype: Its specificity is unknown. One end of the junction is discordant with germline, which a read error may explain.

Points from the study as a whole: Long-lived and aged donors differed, with more naive CD4+ cells and higher diversity in the long-lived.

PCR was performed a second time for about 7 to 11 cycles using a sample-barcoded 5' primer and a J-beta primer mix. Carrying 12 random nucleotides, a template-switch adaptor labeled each individual cDNA molecule. TCRdb re-analysed the 5' RACE reads in MiXCR, keeping a single row per CDR3 protein. The sample holds more than 1,400,000 distinct CDR3 sequences, about 40% seen once. Per germline, CDR1 SGHTA and CDR2 FQGNSA. The CDR3 loop spans 12 amino acids. The sequence derives from a young woman in good health. V gene TRBV7-2 combines with J gene TRBJ2-1; 7 bases match TRBD2. The source material was blood. This CDR3 is CVSGFRGDEQFF. In DNA, the CDR3 is TGTGTCAGCGGTTTCCGGGGGGATGAGCAGTTCTTC.